This TCR beta chain came from a study of T cells in Graves' hyperthyroidism and ophthalmopathy. Study-level points and caveats: Ophthalmopathy prediction by the model preceded onset by a median roughly 6 months. Researchers found most expanded thyroid clonotypes above 0.001 in blood as well.

TCR beta CDR3 regions were amplified from RNA. The primer set for the first-round RT-PCR of the TCR CDR3 was HTBI. Each CDR3 protein is one row after TCRdb ran MiXCR on the multiplex PCR reads. Of 400,000 to 550,000 distinct CDR3 sequences listed, approximately 25% are singletons. This clonotype was seen a handful of times. The antigen is unknown. Diagnostic decisions used clinical symptoms, serum thyroxine and TRAb, thyroid ultrasound and orbital computed tomography. Isolation of PBMCs was performed on about 10 ml fresh peripheral blood. The germline CDR1 and CDR2 sequences are SGHRS and YFSETQ. The CDR3 length is 14 residues. Trimming stripped 1 base from V and 1 base from J, with 8 bases between.

The V and J genes are TRBV5-1 and TRBJ1-1; D is unclear. The specimen was blood. The source is a woman in her 30s with Graves' ophthalmopathy. Written as DNA, the CDR3 is TGCGCCAGCAGCTTGAACGTGGGGAACACTGAAGCTTTCTTT. Its protein product is CASSLNVGNTEAFF.